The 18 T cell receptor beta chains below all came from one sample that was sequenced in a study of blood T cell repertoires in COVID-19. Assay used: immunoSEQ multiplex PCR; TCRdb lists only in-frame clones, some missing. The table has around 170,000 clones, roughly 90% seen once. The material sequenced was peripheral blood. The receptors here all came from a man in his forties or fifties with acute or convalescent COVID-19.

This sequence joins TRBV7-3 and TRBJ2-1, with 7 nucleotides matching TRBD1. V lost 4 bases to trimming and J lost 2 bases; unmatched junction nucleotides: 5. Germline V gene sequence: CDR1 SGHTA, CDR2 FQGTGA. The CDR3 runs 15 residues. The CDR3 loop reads CASSWDSLTYNEQFF. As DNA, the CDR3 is TGTGCCAGCAGCTGGGACAGCCTCACCTACAATGAGCAGTTCTTC.

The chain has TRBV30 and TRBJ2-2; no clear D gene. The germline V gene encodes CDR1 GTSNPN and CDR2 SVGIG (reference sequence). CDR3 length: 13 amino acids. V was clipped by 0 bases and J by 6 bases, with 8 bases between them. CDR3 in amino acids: CAWSVSGSGELFF. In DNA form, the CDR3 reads TGTGCCTGGAGTGTATCGGGTTCCGGGGAGCTGTTTTTT.

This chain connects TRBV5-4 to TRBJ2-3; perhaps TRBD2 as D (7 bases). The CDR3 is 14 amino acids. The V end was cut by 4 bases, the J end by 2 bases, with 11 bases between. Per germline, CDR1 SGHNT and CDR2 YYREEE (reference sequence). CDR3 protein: CASSTRGATDTQYF. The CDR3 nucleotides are TGTGCCAGCAGCACCCGGGGGGCCACAGATACGCAGTATTTT.

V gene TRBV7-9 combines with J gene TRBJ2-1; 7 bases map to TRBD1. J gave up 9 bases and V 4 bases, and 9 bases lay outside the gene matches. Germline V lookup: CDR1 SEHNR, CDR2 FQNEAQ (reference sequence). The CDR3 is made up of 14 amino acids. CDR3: CASSSEDRLREQFF. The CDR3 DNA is TGTGCCAGCAGCTCCGAGGACAGGCTACGTGAGCAGTTCTTC.

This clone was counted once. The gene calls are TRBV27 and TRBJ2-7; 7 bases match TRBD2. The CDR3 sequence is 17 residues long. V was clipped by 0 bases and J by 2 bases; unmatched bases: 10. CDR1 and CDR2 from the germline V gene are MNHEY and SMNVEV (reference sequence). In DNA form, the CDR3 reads TGTGCCAGCAGTTTATCCGACCTGGCGGGAGCGCCCTACGAGCAGTACTTC. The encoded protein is CASSLSDLAGAPYEQYF.

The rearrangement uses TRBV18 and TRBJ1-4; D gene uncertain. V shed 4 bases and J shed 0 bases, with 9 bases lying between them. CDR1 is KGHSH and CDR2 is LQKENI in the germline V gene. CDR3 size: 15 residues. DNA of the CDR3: TGTGCCAGCTCACGGGCCGCCGCAACTAATGAAAAACTGTTTTTT. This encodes CASSRAAATNEKLFF.

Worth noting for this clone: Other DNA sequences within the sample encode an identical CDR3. The CDR3 region is CASSAQMNTEAFF. As DNA, the CDR3 is TGTGCCAGCAGTGCACAGATGAACACTGAAGCTTTCTTT. The chain couples TRBV3-1 (or the pseudogene TRBV3-2) to TRBJ1-1; D gene ambiguous. The CDR3 has 13 residues. Trimming removed 6 bases at V and 0 bases at J, with 8 bases between. Germline-derived CDR1 and CDR2 are LGHDT and YNNKEL (reference sequence).

The DNA for the CDR3 is TGCGCCAGCAGCTTGGAGGCAGGGGGGTTAGAGACCCAGTACTTC. Its translation: CASSLEAGGLETQYF. The gene calls are TRBV5-1 and TRBJ2-5, with a weak D call TRBD1 (7 bases). The germline V gene encodes CDR1 SGHRS and CDR2 YFSETQ. This CDR3 has 15 residues. Trimming took off 0 bases at V and 4 bases at J, with 13 bases between the two ends.

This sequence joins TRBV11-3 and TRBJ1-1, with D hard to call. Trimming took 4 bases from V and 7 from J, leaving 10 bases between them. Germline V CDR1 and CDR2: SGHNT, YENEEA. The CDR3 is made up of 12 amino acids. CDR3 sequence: CASSSRGSEAFF. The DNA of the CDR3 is TGTGCCAGCAGCTCCCGAGGGAGTGAAGCTTTCTTT.

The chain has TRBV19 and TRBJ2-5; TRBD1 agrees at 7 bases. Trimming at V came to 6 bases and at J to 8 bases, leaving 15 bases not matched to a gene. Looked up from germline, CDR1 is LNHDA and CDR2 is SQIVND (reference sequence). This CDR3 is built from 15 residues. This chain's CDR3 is CASSLYTGADATQYF. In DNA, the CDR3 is TGTGCCAGTAGCCTCTATACAGGGGCCGACGCTACCCAGTACTTC.

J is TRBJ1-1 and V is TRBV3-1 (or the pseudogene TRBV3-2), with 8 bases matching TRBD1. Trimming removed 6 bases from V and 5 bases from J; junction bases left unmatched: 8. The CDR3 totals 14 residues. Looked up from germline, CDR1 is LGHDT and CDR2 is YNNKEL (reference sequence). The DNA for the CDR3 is TGTGCCAGCAGGCGCAGGGGGCTGGGTACTGAAGCTTTCTTT. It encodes CASRRRGLGTEAFF.

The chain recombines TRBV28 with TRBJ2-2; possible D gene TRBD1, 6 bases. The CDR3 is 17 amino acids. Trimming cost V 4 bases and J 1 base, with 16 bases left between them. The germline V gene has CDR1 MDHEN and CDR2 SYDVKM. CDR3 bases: TGTGCCAGCAGTTCCCCGTACGGGACAAAGAACACCGGGGAGCTGTTTTTT. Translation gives CASSSPYGTKNTGELFF.

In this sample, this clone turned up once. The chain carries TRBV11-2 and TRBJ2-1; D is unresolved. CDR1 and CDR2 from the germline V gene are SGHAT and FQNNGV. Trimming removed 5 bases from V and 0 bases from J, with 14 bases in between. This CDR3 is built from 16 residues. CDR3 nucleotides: TGTGCCAGCAGCCCCATCCCCCGGAGCTCCTACAATGAGCAGTTCTTC. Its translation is CASSPIPRSSYNEQFF.

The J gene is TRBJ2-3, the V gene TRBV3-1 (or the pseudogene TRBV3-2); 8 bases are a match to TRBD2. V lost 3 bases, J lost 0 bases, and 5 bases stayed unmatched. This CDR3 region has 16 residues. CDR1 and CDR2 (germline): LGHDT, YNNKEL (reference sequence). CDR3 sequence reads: CASSHITSGSTDTQYF. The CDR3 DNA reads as TGTGCCAGCAGCCACATTACTAGCGGAAGCACAGATACGCAGTATTTT.

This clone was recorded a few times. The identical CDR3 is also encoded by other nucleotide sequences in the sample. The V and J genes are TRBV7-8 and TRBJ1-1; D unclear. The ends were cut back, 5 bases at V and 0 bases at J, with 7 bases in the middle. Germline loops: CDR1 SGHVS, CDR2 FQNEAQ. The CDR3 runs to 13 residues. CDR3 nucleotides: TGTGCCAGCAGCCGTGGGCTGAACACTGAAGCTTTCTTT. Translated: CASSRGLNTEAFF.

The CDR3 reads CAWSVKLAGNTGELFF. The CDR3 nucleotides are TGTGCCTGGAGTGTAAAACTAGCGGGGAACACCGGGGAGCTGTTTTTT. This chain links TRBV30 with TRBJ2-2, with 9 bases aligning to TRBD2. The CDR3 has 16 residues. Germline CDR1 GTSNPN, CDR2 SVGIG (reference sequence). J was trimmed by 1 base and V by 0 bases; bases with no gene match: 3.

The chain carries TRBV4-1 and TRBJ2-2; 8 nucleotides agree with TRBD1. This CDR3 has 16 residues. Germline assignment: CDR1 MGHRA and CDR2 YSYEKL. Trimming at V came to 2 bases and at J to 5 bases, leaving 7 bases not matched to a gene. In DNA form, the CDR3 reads TGCGCCAGCAGCCAATGGGGCAGGGGGCGGACCGGGGAGCTGTTTTTT. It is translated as CASSQWGRGRTGELFF.

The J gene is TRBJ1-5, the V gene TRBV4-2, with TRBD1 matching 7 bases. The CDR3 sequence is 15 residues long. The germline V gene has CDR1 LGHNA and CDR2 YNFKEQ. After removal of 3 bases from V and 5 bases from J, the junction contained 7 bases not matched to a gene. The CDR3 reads CASSQPDRADQPQHF. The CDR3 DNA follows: TGTGCCAGCAGCCAGCCCGACAGGGCGGATCAGCCCCAGCATTTT.